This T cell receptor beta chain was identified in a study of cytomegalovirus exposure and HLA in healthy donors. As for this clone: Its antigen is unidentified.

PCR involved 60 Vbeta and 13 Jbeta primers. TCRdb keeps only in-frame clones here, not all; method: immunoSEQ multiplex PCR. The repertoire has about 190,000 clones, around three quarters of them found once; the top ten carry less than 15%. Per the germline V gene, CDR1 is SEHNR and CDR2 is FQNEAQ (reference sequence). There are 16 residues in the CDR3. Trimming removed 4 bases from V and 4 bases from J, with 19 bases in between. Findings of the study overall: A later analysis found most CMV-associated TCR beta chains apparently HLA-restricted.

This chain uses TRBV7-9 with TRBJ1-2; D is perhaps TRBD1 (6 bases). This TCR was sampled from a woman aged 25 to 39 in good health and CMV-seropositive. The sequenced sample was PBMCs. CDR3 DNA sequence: TGTGCCAGCAGCTCGACTATGGGGGCGGGCGGCTATGGCTACACCTTC. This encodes CASSSTMGAGGYGYTF. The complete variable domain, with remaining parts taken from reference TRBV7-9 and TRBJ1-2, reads DTGVSQNPRHKITKRGQNVTFRCDPISEHNRLYWYRQTLGQGPEFLTYFQNEAQLEKSRLLSDRFSAERPKGSFSTLEIQRTEQGDSAMYLCASSSTMGAGGYGYTFGSGTRLTVV.